This T cell receptor (beta chain) was captured by sequencing in a study of T cells in Graves' hyperthyroidism and ophthalmopathy. Points from the study as a whole: In the blood, most expanded thyroid clonotypes above 0.001 appeared as well.

RNA transcripts served as the template for amplifying TCR beta CDR3 regions. Researchers ran a first-round RT-PCR on the TCR CDR3 using the HTBI primer set. Each CDR3 protein gets one entry after TCRdb re-called the multiplex PCR reads with MiXCR. The table shows around 300,000 distinct CDR3 sequences, with less than 30% occurring only once. This clonotype was seen many times. Its antigen is undetermined. V was shortened by 1 base and J by 1 base, with 16 bases between the two germline ends. Germline values: CDR1 LNHDA, CDR2 SQIVND (reference sequence). The CDR3 spans 17 residues. What was sequenced was blood. The genes are TRBV19 and TRBJ2-5, with D uncertain. This receptor was identified in a man aged 35-49 years with Graves' hyperthyroidism that later progressed to Graves' ophthalmopathy. The CDR3 loop is CASSIGPSRMVQETQYF. CDR3 DNA: TGTGCCAGTAGTATAGGCCCCTCCCGGATGGTCCAAGAGACCCAGTACTTC. The whole variable domain, remainder taken from reference TRBV19 and TRBJ2-5, is DGGITQSPKYLFRKEGQNVTLSCEQNLNHDAMYWYRQDPGQGLRLIYYSQIVNDFQKGDIAEGYSVSREKKESFPLTVTSAQKNPTAFYLCASSIGPSRMVQETQYFGPGTRLLVL.